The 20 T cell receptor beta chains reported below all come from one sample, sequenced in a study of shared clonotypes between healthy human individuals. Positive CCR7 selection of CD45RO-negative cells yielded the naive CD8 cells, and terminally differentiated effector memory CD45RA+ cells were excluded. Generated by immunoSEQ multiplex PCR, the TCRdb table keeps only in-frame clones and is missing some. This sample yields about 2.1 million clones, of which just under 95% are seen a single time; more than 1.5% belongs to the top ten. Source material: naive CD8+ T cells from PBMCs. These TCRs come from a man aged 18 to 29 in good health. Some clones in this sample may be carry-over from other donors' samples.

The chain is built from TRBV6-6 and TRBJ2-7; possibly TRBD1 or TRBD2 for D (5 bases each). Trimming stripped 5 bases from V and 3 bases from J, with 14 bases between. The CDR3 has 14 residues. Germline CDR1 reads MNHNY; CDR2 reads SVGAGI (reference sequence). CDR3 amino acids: CASSDRDVLYEQYF. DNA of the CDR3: TGTGCCAGCAGTGACCGGGACGTACTCTACGAGCAGTACTTC.

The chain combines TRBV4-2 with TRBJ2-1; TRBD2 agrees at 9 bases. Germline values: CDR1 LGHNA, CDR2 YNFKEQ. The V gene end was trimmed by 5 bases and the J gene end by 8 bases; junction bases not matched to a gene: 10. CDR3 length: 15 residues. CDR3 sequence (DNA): TGTGCCAGCAGCGGACCGGGACTAGCCGGCGATGAGCAGTTCTTC. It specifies CASSGPGLAGDEQFF.

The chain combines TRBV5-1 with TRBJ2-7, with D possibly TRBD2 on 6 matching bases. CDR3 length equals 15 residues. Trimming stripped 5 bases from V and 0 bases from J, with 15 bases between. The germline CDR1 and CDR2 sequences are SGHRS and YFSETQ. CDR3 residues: CASRTTSSSSYEQYF. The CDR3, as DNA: TGCGCCAGCAGGACGACTAGTTCGAGCTCCTACGAGCAGTACTTC. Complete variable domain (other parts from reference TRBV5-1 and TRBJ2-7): KAGVTQTPRYLIKTRGQQVTLSCSPISGHRSVSWYQQTPGQGLQFLFEYFSETQRNKGNFPGRFSGRQFSNSRSEMNVSTLELGDSALYLCASRTTSSSSYEQYFGPGTRLTVT.

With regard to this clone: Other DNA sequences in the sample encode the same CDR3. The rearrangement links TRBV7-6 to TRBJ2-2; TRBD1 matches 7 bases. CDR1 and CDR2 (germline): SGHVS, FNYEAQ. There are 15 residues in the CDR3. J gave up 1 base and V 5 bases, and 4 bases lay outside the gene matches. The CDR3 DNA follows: TGTGCCAGCAGCCCGGGACAGCTGAACACCGGGGAGCTGTTTTTT. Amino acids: CASSPGQLNTGELFF.

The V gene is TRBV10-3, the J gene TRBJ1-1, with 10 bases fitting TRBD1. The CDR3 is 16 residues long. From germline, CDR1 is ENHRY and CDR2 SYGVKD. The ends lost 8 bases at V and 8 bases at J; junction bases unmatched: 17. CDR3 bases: TGTGCCATCGGTCCTCAAAGCCTGACAGGGGGCCGGGAAGCTTTCTTT. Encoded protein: CAIGPQSLTGGREAFF.

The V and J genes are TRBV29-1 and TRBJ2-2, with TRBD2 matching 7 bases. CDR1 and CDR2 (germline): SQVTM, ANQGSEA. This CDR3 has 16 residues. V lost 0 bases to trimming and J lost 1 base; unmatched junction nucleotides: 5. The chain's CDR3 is CSVEDQASGNTGELFF. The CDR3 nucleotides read TGCAGCGTTGAAGATCAGGCTAGCGGGAACACCGGGGAGCTGTTTTTT.

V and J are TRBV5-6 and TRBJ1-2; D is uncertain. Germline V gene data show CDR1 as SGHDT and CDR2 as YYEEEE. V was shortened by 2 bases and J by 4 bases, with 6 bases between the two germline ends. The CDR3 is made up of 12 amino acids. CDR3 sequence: CASSFKPYGYTF. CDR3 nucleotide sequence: TGTGCCAGCAGCTTTAAACCCTATGGCTACACCTTC.

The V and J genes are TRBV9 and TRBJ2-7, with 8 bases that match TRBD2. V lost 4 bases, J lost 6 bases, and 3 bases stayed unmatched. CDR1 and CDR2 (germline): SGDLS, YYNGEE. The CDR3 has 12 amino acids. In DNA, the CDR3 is TGTGCCAGCAGCACAACTAGCGGCGAGCAGTACTTC. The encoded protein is CASSTTSGEQYF.

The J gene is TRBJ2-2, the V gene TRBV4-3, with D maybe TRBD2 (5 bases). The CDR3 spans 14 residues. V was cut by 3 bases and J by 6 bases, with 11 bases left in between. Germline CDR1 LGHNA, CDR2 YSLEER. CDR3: CASSQASLSGELFF. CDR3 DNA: TGCGCCAGCAGCCAGGCTAGCCTCTCCGGGGAGCTGTTTTTT.

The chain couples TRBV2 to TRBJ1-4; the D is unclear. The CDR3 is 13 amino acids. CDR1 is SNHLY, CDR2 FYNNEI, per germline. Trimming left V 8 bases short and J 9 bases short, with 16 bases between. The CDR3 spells CASFGPMGQKLFF. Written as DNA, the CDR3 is TGTGCCAGCTTCGGACCGATGGGTCAAAAACTGTTTTTT.

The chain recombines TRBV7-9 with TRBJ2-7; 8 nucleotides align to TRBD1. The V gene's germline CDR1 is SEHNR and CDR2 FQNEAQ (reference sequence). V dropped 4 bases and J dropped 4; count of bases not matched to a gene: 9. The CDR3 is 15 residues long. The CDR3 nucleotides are TGTGCCAGCAGCTCTCAGAGCACAGGGGGTTACGAGCAGTACTTC. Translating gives CASSSQSTGGYEQYF. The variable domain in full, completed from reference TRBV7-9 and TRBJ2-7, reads DTGVSQNPRHKITKRGQNVTFRCDPISEHNRLYWYRQTLGQGPEFLTYFQNEAQLEKSRLLSDRFSAERPKGSFSTLEIQRTEQGDSAMYLCASSSQSTGGYEQYFGPGTRLTVT.

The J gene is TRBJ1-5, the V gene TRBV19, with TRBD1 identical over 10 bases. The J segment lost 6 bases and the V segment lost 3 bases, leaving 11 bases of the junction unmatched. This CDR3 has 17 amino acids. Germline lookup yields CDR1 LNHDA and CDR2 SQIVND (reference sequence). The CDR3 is CASSIYLGQGTGQPQHF. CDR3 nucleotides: TGTGCCAGTAGTATTTATCTGGGACAGGGGACGGGTCAGCCCCAGCATTTT. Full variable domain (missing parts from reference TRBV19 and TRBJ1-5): DGGITQSPKYLFRKEGQNVTLSCEQNLNHDAMYWYRQDPGQGLRLIYYSQIVNDFQKGDIAEGYSVSREKKESFPLTVTSAQKNPTAFYLCASSIYLGQGTGQPQHFGDGTRLSIL.

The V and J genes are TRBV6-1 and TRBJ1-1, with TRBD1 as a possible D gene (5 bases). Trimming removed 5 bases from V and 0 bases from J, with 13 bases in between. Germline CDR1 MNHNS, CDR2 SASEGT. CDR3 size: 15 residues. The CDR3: CASSPQGFMNTEAFF. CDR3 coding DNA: TGTGCCAGCAGTCCGCAGGGTTTCATGAACACTGAAGCTTTCTTT.

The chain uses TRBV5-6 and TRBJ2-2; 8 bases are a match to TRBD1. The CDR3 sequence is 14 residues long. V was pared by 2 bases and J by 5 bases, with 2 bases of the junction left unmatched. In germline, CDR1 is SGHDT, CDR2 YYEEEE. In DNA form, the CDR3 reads TGTGCCAGCAGCTTCCAGGGGGCGACCGGGGAGCTGTTTTTT. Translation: CASSFQGATGELFF.

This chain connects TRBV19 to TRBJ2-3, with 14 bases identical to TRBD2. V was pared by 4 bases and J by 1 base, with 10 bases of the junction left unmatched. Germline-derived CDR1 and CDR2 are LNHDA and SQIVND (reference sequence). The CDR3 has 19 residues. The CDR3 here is CASSSLGTSGSEGTDTQYF. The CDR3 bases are TGTGCCAGTAGTAGCCTCGGGACTAGCGGGAGTGAAGGCACAGATACGCAGTATTTT.

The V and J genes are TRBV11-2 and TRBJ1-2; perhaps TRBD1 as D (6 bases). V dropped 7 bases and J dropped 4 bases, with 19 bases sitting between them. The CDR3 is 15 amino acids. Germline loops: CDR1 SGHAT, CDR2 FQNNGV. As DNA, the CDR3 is TGTGCCAGCACCCCGGCGGGGGCACCTGTCTATGGCTACACCTTC. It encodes CASTPAGAPVYGYTF.

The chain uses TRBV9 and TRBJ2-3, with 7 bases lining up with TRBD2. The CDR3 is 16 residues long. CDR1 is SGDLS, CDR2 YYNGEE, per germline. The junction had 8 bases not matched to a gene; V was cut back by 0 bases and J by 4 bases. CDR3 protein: CASSVEGGSGSDTQYF. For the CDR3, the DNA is TGTGCCAGCAGCGTAGAGGGCGGGAGTGGGTCAGATACGCAGTATTTT. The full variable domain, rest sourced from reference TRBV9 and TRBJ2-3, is DSGVTQTPKHLITATGQRVTLRCSPRSGDLSVYWYQQSLDQGLQFLIQYYNGEERAKGNILERFSAQQFPDLHSELNLSSLELGDSALYFCASSVEGGSGSDTQYFGPGTRLTVL.

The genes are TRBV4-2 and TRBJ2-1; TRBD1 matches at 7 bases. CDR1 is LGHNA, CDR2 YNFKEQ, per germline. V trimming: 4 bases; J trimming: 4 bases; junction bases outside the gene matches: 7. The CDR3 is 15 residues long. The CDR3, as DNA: TGTGCCAGCAGCCCGTCGGGACAGATATACAATGAGCAGTTCTTC. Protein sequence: CASSPSGQIYNEQFF.

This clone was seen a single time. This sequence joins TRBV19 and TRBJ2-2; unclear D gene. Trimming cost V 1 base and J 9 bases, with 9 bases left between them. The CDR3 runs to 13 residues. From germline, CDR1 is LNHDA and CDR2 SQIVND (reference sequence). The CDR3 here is CASSIVTDRELFF. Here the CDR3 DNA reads TGTGCCAGTAGTATAGTGACCGACCGGGAGCTGTTTTTT.

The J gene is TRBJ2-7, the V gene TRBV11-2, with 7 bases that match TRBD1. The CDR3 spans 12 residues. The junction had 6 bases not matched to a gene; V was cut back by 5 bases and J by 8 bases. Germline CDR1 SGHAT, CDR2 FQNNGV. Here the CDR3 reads CASSPQTGQQYF. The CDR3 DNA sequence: TGTGCCAGCAGCCCCCAGACAGGGCAGCAGTACTTC.